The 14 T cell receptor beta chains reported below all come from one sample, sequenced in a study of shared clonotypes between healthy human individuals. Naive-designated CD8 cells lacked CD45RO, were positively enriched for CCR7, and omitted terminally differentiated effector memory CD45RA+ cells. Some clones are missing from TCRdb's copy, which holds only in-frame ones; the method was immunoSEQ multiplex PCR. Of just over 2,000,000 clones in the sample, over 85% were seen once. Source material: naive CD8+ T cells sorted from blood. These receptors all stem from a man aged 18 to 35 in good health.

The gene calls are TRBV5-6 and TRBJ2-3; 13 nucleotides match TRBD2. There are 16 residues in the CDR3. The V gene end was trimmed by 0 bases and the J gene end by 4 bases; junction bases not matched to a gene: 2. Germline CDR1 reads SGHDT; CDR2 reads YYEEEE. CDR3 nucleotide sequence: TGTGCCAGCAGCTTGGCCGGGACTAGCGGGGCAGATACGCAGTATTTT. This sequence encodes CASSLAGTSGADTQYF.

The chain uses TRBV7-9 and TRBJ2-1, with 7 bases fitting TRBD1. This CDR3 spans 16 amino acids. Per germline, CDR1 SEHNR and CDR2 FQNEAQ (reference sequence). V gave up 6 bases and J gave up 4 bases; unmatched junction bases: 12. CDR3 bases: TGTGCCAGCAGGCCCAGTACAGGGGACAATTACAATGAGCAGTTCTTC. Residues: CASRPSTGDNYNEQFF.

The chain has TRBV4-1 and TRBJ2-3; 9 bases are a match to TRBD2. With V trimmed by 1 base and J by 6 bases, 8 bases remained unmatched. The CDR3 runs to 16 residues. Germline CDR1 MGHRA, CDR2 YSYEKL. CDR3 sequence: CASSQGGGLAGDTQYF. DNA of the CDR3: TGCGCCAGCAGCCAAGGGGGGGGACTAGCTGGGGATACGCAGTATTTT.

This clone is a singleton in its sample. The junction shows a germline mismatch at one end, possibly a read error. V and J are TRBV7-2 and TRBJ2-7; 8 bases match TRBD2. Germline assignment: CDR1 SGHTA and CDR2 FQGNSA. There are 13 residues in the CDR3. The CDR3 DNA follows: TGTGCCAGCAGCTTAATTCTAAGCGGGAGTTTGGGCTTC. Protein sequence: CASSLILSGSLGF.

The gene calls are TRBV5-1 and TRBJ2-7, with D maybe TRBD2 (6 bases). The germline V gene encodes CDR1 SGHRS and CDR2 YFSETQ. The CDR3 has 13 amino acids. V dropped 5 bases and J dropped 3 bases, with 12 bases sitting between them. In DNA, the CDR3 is TGCGCCAGCAGGGGAGCGGGTTACTACGAGCAGTACTTC. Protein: CASRGAGYYEQYF.

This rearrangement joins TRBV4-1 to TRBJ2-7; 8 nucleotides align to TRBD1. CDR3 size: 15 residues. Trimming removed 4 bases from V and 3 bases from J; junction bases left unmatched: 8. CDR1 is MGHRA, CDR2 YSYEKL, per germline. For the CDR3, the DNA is TGCGCCAGCAGCCCCGGACAGGGCGTCCGCTACGAGCAGTACTTC. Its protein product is CASSPGQGVRYEQYF.

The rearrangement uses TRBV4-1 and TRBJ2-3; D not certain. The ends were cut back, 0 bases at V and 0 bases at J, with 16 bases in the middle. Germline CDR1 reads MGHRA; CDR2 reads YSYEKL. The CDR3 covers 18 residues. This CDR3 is CASSQDEVGKASTDTQYF. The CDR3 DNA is TGCGCCAGCAGCCAAGATGAGGTAGGAAAAGCCAGCACAGATACGCAGTATTTT.

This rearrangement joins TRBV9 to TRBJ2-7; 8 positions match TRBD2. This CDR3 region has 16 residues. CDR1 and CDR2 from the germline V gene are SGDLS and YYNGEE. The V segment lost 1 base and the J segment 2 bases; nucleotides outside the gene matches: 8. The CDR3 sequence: CASSVSRSGSTYEQYF. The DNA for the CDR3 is TGTGCCAGCAGCGTATCCCGAAGCGGGAGCACCTACGAGCAGTACTTC.

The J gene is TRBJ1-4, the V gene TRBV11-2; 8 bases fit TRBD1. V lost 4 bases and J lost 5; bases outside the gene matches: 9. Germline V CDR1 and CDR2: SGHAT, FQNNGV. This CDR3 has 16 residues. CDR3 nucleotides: TGTGCCAGCAGCTCTGACAGGGGAGCTGGAAATGAAAAACTGTTTTTT. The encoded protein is CASSSDRGAGNEKLFF.

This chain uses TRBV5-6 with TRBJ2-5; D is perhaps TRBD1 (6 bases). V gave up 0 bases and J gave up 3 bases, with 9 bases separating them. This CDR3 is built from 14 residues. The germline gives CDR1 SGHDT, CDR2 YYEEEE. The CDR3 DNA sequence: TGTGCCAGCAGCTTGGACAGGGCTGAAGAGACCCAGTACTTC. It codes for CASSLDRAEETQYF.

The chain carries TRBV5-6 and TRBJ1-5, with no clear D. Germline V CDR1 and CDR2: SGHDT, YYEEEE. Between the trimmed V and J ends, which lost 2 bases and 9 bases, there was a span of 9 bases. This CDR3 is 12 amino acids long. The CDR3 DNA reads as TGTGCCAGCAGCTTTACAGTTGGGCCCCAGCATTTT. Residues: CASSFTVGPQHF.

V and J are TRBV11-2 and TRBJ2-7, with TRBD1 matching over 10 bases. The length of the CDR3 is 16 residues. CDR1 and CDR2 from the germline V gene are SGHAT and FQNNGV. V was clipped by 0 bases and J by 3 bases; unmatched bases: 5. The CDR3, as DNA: TGTGCCAGCAGCTTAGATTTAGGACAGGGGGGCTACGAGCAGTACTTC. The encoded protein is CASSLDLGQGGYEQYF.

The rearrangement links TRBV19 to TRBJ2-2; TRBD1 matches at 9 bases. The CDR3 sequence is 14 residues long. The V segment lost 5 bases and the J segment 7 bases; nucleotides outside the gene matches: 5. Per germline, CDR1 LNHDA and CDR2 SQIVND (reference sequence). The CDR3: CASSSQGAFGELFF. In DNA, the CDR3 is TGTGCCAGTAGTTCACAGGGGGCATTCGGGGAGCTGTTTTTT. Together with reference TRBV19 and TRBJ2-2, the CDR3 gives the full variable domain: DGGITQSPKYLFRKEGQNVTLSCEQNLNHDAMYWYRQDPGQGLRLIYYSQIVNDFQKGDIAEGYSVSREKKESFPLTVTSAQKNPTAFYLCASSSQGAFGELFFGEGSRLTVL.

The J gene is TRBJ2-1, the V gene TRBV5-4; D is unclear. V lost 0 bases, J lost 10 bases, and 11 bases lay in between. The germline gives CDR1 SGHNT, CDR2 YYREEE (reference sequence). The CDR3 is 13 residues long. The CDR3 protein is CASSLGEEVEQFF. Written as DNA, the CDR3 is TGTGCCAGCAGCTTGGGAGAAGAGGTCGAGCAGTTCTTC.